This TCR beta chain was profiled in a study of siplizumab effects on memory and regulatory T cells. The length of the CDR3 is 9 residues. Germline assignment: CDR1 DFQATT and CDR2 SNEGSKA (reference sequence). The ends were cut back, 6 bases at V and 10 bases at J, with 8 bases in the middle. The method was immunoSEQ multiplex PCR; TCRdb's version includes in-frame clones alone and lacks a portion of them. The sample lists 70,000 to 100,000 clones, approximately 96% occurring once. The chain joins TRBV20-1 to TRBJ2-3; D is unresolved. Sequencing used naive CD4+ T cells sorted from blood. This receptor was obtained from a human donor in good health. CDR3 sequence: CSASTPQYF. As DNA, the CDR3 is TGCAGTGCCTCAACCCCGCAGTATTTT.